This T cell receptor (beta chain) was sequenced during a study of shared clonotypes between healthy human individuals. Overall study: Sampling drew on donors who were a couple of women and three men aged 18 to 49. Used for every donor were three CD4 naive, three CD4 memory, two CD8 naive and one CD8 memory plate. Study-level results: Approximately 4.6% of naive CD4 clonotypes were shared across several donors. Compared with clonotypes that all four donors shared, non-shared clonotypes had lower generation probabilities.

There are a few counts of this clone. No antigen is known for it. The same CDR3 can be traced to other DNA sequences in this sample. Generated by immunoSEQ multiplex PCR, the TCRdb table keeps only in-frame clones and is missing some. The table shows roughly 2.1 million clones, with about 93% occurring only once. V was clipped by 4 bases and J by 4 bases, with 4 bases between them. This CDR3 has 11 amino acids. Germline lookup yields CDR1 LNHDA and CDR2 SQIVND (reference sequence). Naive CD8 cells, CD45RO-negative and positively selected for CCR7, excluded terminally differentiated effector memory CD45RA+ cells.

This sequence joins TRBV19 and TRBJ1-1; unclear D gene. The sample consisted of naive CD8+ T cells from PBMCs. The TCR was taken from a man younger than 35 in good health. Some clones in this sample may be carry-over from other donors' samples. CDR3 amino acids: CASSRGTEAFF. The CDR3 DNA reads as TGTGCCAGTAGTAGGGGCACTGAAGCTTTCTTT.